The rows below give T cell receptor beta chains drawn from one sample of a study of Ad26.COV2.S vaccination and SARS-CoV-2 variants. Profiling relied on immunoSEQ multiplex PCR, and the TCRdb table lists in-frame clones only, not all of them. The table shows 250,000 or so clones, with around 90% occurring only once. The starting material was peripheral blood, obtained in a trial of Ad26.COV2.S vaccine versus placebo. These receptors all come from a person between 18 and 59 years old who received the Ad26.COV2.S COVID-19 vaccine or a placebo. Both conserved end residues are part of each CDR3. The D gene is left open where the match is weak. Size is stated for part of the rows, as once, few or many counts, or as a class when the clone is expanded.

j_call: TRBJ2-4; v_call: TRBV6-5; clone_size: NA; d_call: NA; cdr3_nt: TGTGCCAGCAGTTACTCATGGAAACTAGCCAAAAACATTCAGTACTTC; cdr3_aa: CASSYSWKLAKNIQYF
j_call: TRBJ2-1; v_call: TRBV19; clone_size: NA; d_call: NA; cdr3_nt: TGTGCCAGTAACGACCCGTACAATGAGCAGTTCTTC; cdr3_aa: CASNDPYNEQFF
j_call: TRBJ1-3; v_call: TRBV5-4; clone_size: NA; d_call: NA; cdr3_nt: TGTGCCAGCAGCCCGGACGCAGGGACTGGAAACACCATATATTTT; cdr3_aa: CASSPDAGTGNTIYF
j_call: TRBJ1-2; v_call: TRBV10-3; clone_size: NA; d_call: TRBD1; cdr3_nt: TGTGCCATCAGTGAGTCGTTGACAGGGAACTATGGCTACACCTTC; cdr3_aa: CAISESLTGNYGYTF
j_call: TRBJ1-1; v_call: TRBV18; clone_size: NA; d_call: TRBD1; cdr3_nt: TGTGCCAGCTCACGGGACCGGGACAGGGAAGCTTTCTTT; cdr3_aa: CASSRDRDREAFF
j_call: TRBJ2-5; v_call: TRBV11-2; clone_size: many; d_call: TRBD2; cdr3_nt: TGTGCCAGCAGCTTAGAAGGGACTAGAAAGAGGACCCAGTACTTC; cdr3_aa: CASSLEGTRKRTQYF
j_call: TRBJ1-5; v_call: TRBV7-9; clone_size: NA; d_call: TRBD1; cdr3_nt: TGTGCCAGCAGCTCCGGACAGGGACCAGAGCAGCCCCAGCATTTT; cdr3_aa: CASSSGQGPEQPQHF
j_call: TRBJ2-5; v_call: TRBV9; clone_size: NA; d_call: NA; cdr3_nt: TGTGCCAGCTCGGGGCCAGGGAAGGGAGAGACCCAGTACTTC; cdr3_aa: CASSGPGKGETQYF
j_call: TRBJ2-7; v_call: TRBV6-5; clone_size: many; d_call: TRBD1; cdr3_nt: TGTGCCAGCAGTTCTGAGACAGGGAATCCCTACGAGCAGTACTTC; cdr3_aa: CASSSETGNPYEQYF
j_call: TRBJ2-1; v_call: TRBV5-1; clone_size: NA; d_call: TRBD1; cdr3_nt: TGCGCCAGCAGCCCCGGGACAGGGGGCGACAATGAGCAGTTCTTC; cdr3_aa: CASSPGTGGDNEQFF
j_call: TRBJ2-2; v_call: TRBV4-3; clone_size: NA; d_call: TRBD1; cdr3_nt: TGCGCCAGCAGCCCGGGACAGGGGGGGACCGGGGAGCTGTTTTTT; cdr3_aa: CASSPGQGGTGELFF
j_call: TRBJ2-1; v_call: TRBV24-1; clone_size: NA; d_call: NA; cdr3_nt: TGTGCCACCAGTGATTTGCGCATCGACGGCACCTCTAACTCTCGGTACAATGAGCAGTTCTTC; cdr3_aa: CATSDLRIDGTSNSRYNEQFF
j_call: TRBJ2-7; v_call: TRBV7-2; clone_size: NA; d_call: TRBD1; cdr3_nt: TGTGCCAGCAGAGGCGGACAGGCCTCCTACGAGCAGTACTTC; cdr3_aa: CASRGGQASYEQYF
j_call: TRBJ2-1; v_call: TRBV10-1; clone_size: NA; d_call: NA; cdr3_nt: TGCGCCAGCAGAACCCGGTTCGATGAGCAGTTCTTC; cdr3_aa: CASRTRFDEQFF
j_call: TRBJ1-2; v_call: TRBV25-1; clone_size: few; d_call: NA; cdr3_nt: TGTGCCAGCAGTGAAGAGACAGGCGACTATGGCTACACCTTC; cdr3_aa: CASSEETGDYGYTF
j_call: TRBJ1-5; v_call: TRBV7-2; clone_size: NA; d_call: NA; cdr3_nt: TGTGCCAGCAGCTCACGAGGGGGGCAGCCCCAGCATTTT; cdr3_aa: CASSSRGGQPQHF